This TCR beta chain was obtained from a study of CD8 T cells in ankylosing spondylitis. TCRdb fed the 5' RACE reads into MiXCR, producing one record per CDR3 protein. This sample has about 30,000 distinct CDR3 sequences, with approximately 15% found just once. Germline values: CDR1 MDHEN, CDR2 SYDVKM. With 4 bases clipped from V and 9 bases from J, the junction kept 9 bases outside the gene matches. The CDR3 totals 14 residues. The rearrangement links TRBV28 to TRBJ2-4, with 7 bases lining up with TRBD1. The clonotype comes from a male donor with ankylosing spondylitis or in good health (not recorded which). Sequencing was done on a sample of blood. CDR3 DNA: TGTGCCAGCAGTTCCAGACAGGGTGGCAGCATTCAGTACTTC. Translated, it gives CASSSRQGGSIQYF. The full variable domain, with the rest looked up from reference TRBV28 and TRBJ2-4, is DVKVTQSSRYLVKRTGEKVFLECVQDMDHENMFWYRQDPGLGLRLIYFSYDVKMKEKGDIPEGYSVSREKKERFSLILESASTNQTSMYLCASSSRQGGSIQYFGAGTRLSVL.